One sample yielded the 13 T cell receptor beta chains listed below, sequenced in a study of memory CD4+ T cells and cytomegalovirus serostatus. Sequenced by immunoSEQ multiplex PCR; TCRdb stores in-frame clones only, minus some. The profile shows about 57,000 clones, around 80% of them singletons. The sort gate was single viable CD3+CD4+CD8-CD45RO+ cells for memory CD4+ T cells. Specimen: memory CD4+ T cells from blood. These TCRs come from an adult in good health and CMV-seronegative.

The chain links TRBV7-2 to TRBJ1-4, with TRBD1 as a possible D gene (5 bases). Trimming removed 2 bases at V and 7 bases at J, with 11 bases between. Germline values: CDR1 SGHTA, CDR2 FQGNSA. CDR3 size: 14 residues. CDR3 DNA sequence: TGTGCCAGCAGCTTAAGGGGCAGATTTGAAAAACTGTTTTTT. It encodes CASSLRGRFEKLFF.

The chain employs TRBV10-2 and TRBJ2-7; 12 nucleotides align to TRBD2. Germline V gene lookup returns CDR1 WSHSY and CDR2 SAAADI. With 6 bases clipped from V and 4 bases from J, the junction kept 10 bases outside the gene matches. CDR3 length equals 16 residues. This CDR3 reads CASRGPTSGGKYEQYF. The CDR3 DNA sequence: TGCGCCAGCAGAGGACCGACTAGCGGGGGCAAATACGAGCAGTACTTC.

The chain carries TRBV28 and TRBJ2-1; D is ambiguous. V lost 2 bases to trimming and J lost 15 bases, with 17 bases between them. The CDR3 runs to 13 residues. Germline values: CDR1 MDHEN, CDR2 SYDVKM. The CDR3 region is CASSLRSRPASFF. CDR3 bases: TGTGCCAGCAGTTTAAGGAGCAGGCCAGCCTCGTTCTTC.

The genes are TRBV5-1 and TRBJ2-1; D may be TRBD2 (5 bases). Germline CDR1 and CDR2: SGHRS and YFSETQ. The V and J ends lost 2 bases and 9 bases respectively, with 12 bases between them. This CDR3 region has 13 residues. CDR3 in amino acids: CASSLRTEGEQFF. The CDR3, as DNA: TGCGCCAGCAGCTTACGGACTGAGGGTGAGCAGTTCTTC. The whole variable domain, remainder taken from reference TRBV5-1 and TRBJ2-1, is KAGVTQTPRYLIKTRGQQVTLSCSPISGHRSVSWYQQTPGQGLQFLFEYFSETQRNKGNFPGRFSGRQFSNSRSEMNVSTLELGDSALYLCASSLRTEGEQFFGPGTRLTVL.

This clone has only one observation. The chain couples TRBV19 to TRBJ2-3; D may be TRBD2 (5 bases). V was trimmed by 3 bases and J by 3 bases, leaving 10 bases between them. Germline CDR1 and CDR2: LNHDA and SQIVND (reference sequence). This CDR3 has 14 residues. The CDR3 reads CASSIKAVTDTQYF. DNA of the CDR3: TGTGCCAGTAGTATTAAAGCGGTTACAGATACGCAGTATTTT. Full variable domain (outside the CDR3, taken from reference TRBV19 and TRBJ2-3): DGGITQSPKYLFRKEGQNVTLSCEQNLNHDAMYWYRQDPGQGLRLIYYSQIVNDFQKGDIAEGYSVSREKKESFPLTVTSAQKNPTAFYLCASSIKAVTDTQYFGPGTRLTVL.

The chain has TRBV9 and TRBJ1-5; D gene uncertain. Germline CDR1 and CDR2: SGDLS and YYNGEE. Trimming removed 4 bases from V and 3 bases from J, with 8 bases in between. The CDR3 has 13 residues. CDR3 bases: TGTGCCAGCAGCCCCGGGATCAATCAGCCCCAGCATTTT. It specifies CASSPGINQPQHF. Together with reference TRBV9 and TRBJ1-5, the CDR3 gives the full variable domain: DSGVTQTPKHLITATGQRVTLRCSPRSGDLSVYWYQQSLDQGLQFLIQYYNGEERAKGNILERFSAQQFPDLHSELNLSSLELGDSALYFCASSPGINQPQHFGDGTRLSIL.

The chain uses TRBV30 and TRBJ2-1, with D maybe TRBD1 (6 bases). The ends were cut back, 3 bases at V and 15 bases at J, with 15 bases in the middle. CDR1 is GTSNPN and CDR2 is SVGIG in the germline V gene (reference sequence). The CDR3 extends over 11 amino acids. The CDR3 sequence: CAWRTGGGGFF. The CDR3 nucleotides are TGTGCCTGGAGGACTGGGGGCGGCGGGTTCTTC.

The chain recombines TRBV19 with TRBJ1-4, with 7 bases aligning to TRBD1. This CDR3 spans 15 amino acids. CDR1 LNHDA and CDR2 SQIVND come from the germline V gene (reference sequence). Trimming at V came to 6 bases and at J to 10 bases, leaving 14 bases not matched to a gene. CDR3: CASSVLTGRYGKLFF. The CDR3, as DNA: TGTGCCAGTAGCGTTTTGACAGGGAGATATGGAAAACTGTTTTTT.

V gene TRBV19 combines with J gene TRBJ2-1; TRBD2 aligns across 9 bases. Germline V gene data show CDR1 as LNHDA and CDR2 as SQIVND (reference sequence). Trimming took 5 bases from V and 6 from J; bases not matched to a gene: 11. This CDR3 comprises 16 residues. Here the CDR3 DNA reads TGTGCCAGTAGTGACACCGGGACTAGCCGAGCCAATGAGCAGTTCTTC. This translates into CASSDTGTSRANEQFF.

This clone came up a few times. The rearrangement joins TRBV19 to TRBJ2-2; either TRBD1 or TRBD2 may fit D (5 bases each). V lost 5 bases to trimming and J lost 4 bases, with 8 bases between them. The CDR3 spans 13 residues. Germline-derived CDR1 and CDR2 are LNHDA and SQIVND (reference sequence). The CDR3 region is CASSLRGTGELFF. CDR3 in DNA: TGTGCCAGTAGTTTGAGGGGCACCGGGGAGCTGTTTTTT.

This sequence joins TRBV27 and TRBJ2-3; D ambiguous. V dropped 2 bases and J dropped 5 bases, with 2 bases sitting between them. The CDR3 runs to 11 residues. The germline V gene has CDR1 MNHEY and CDR2 SMNVEV (reference sequence). This CDR3 is CASSLRDTQYF. As DNA, the CDR3 is TGTGCCAGCAGTTTAAGAGATACGCAGTATTTT.

The chain links TRBV12-5 to TRBJ2-3; D is unclear. Per germline, CDR1 LGHNT and CDR2 FRNRAP. V lost 1 base and J 2 bases, leaving 1 base between the germline ends. The CDR3 spans 12 residues. The CDR3 coding sequence is TGTGCTAGTGGTTTGGCCACAGATACGCAGTATTTT. Its translation is CASGLATDTQYF. The whole variable domain, remainder taken from reference TRBV12-5 and TRBJ2-3, is DARVTQTPRHKVTEMGQEVTMRCQPILGHNTVFWYRQTMMQGLELLAYFRNRAPLDDSGMPKDRFSAEMPDATLATLKIQPSEPRDSAVYFCASGLATDTQYFGPGTRLTVL.

The chain is built from TRBV28 and TRBJ2-5, with 9 bases that match TRBD1. After removal of 8 bases from V and 7 bases from J, the junction contained 14 bases not matched to a gene. Germline CDR1 MDHEN, CDR2 SYDVKM. There are 15 residues in the CDR3. In nucleotides, the CDR3 is TGTGCCAGCTATTCAACAGGGGGCGTTCGCGGGACCCAGTACTTC. Its translation is CASYSTGGVRGTQYF.